These 15 T cell receptor beta chains originate from one sample sequenced in a study of T cell responses to AZD1222 COVID-19 vaccine. TCRdb keeps only in-frame clones here, not all; method: immunoSEQ multiplex PCR. The sample has more than 120,000 clones, approximately 87% seen once; the top ten hold around 1.6%. This specimen consisted of peripheral blood, obtained 28 days after the second AZD1222 dose. The receptor source for this set is an adult who received the AZD1222 COVID-19 vaccine.

CDR3 residues: CAWDPRDRDYGYTF. In DNA, the CDR3 is TGTGCCTGGGACCCCCGGGACAGGGACTATGGCTACACCTTC. The V and J genes are TRBV30 and TRBJ1-2; 9 nucleotides match TRBD1. Trimming removed 5 bases from V and 3 bases from J; junction bases left unmatched: 7. The CDR3 spans 14 residues. In germline, CDR1 is GTSNPN, CDR2 SVGIG (reference sequence).

This chain joins TRBV24-1 and TRBJ2-3, with D hard to call. Trimming removed 5 bases at V and 0 bases at J, with 8 bases between. The CDR3 contains 14 residues. Germline V gene sequence: CDR1 KGHDR, CDR2 SFDVKD. The chain's CDR3 is CATSGAASTDTQYF. As DNA, the CDR3 is TGTGCCACCAGTGGGGCAGCTAGCACAGATACGCAGTATTTT.

V gene TRBV3-1 (or the pseudogene TRBV3-2) combines with J gene TRBJ2-3; perhaps D is TRBD1 or TRBD2 (5 bases each). V was shortened by 4 bases and J by 2 bases, with 25 bases between the two germline ends. CDR1 is LGHDT, CDR2 YNNKEL, per germline (reference sequence). This CDR3 spans 19 amino acids. The CDR3 DNA sequence: TGTGCCAGCAGCCTAAAGGTCCGGACTGGGGCTAAAAACACAGATACGCAGTATTTT. It encodes CASSLKVRTGAKNTDTQYF.

The V call is TRBV9, the J call TRBJ1-6, with 7 bases lining up with TRBD1. Losses at the gene ends were 3 bases for V and 10 bases for J; bases not matched to a gene: 7. Germline V gene data show CDR1 as SGDLS and CDR2 as YYNGEE. CDR3 length: 14 amino acids. The CDR3, as DNA: TGTGCCAGCAGCGGGATAACAGGGGCGTCACCCCTCCACTTT. This encodes CASSGITGASPLHF.

The gene calls are TRBV11-1 and TRBJ1-6; no clear D gene. From germline, CDR1 is SGHAT and CDR2 FQDESV (reference sequence). Trimming pared 4 bases from V and 6 bases from J, leaving 10 bases between. CDR3 length: 14 residues. CDR3 DNA sequence: TGTGCCAGCAGCTCGACACGGACTAATTCACCCCTCCACTTT. It codes for CASSSTRTNSPLHF. Full variable domain (rest looked up from reference TRBV11-1 and TRBJ1-6): EAEVAQSPRYKITEKSQAVAFWCDPISGHATLYWYRQILGQGPELLVQFQDESVVDDSQLPKDRFSAERLKGVDSTLKIQPAELGDSAMYLCASSSTRTNSPLHFGNGTRLTVT.

J is TRBJ2-1 and V is TRBV3-1 (or the pseudogene TRBV3-2); possibly TRBD2 for D (6 bases). Germline V gene data show CDR1 as LGHDT and CDR2 as YNNKEL (reference sequence). CDR3 size: 18 residues. Trimming removed 0 bases at V and 2 bases at J, with 17 bases between. The CDR3 nucleotides are TGTGCCAGCAGCCAAGATTCTCGGCGGGATCGGACCTACAATGAGCAGTTCTTC. Translating gives CASSQDSRRDRTYNEQFF.

The chain couples TRBV3-1 (or the pseudogene TRBV3-2) to TRBJ2-5; TRBD2 is a possible D gene (6 bases). The CDR3 loop spans 13 amino acids. The germline V gene encodes CDR1 LGHDT and CDR2 YNNKEL (reference sequence). Trimming took 0 bases from V and 7 from J, leaving 9 bases between them. Written as DNA, the CDR3 is TGTGCCAGCAGCCAAGATGGAGCGGGGACCCAGTACTTC. Translation gives CASSQDGAGTQYF.

V is TRBV6-4 and J is TRBJ1-1; tentative D call: TRBD1 (6 bases). Trimming pared 4 bases from V and 2 bases from J, leaving 8 bases between. This CDR3 has 13 residues. CDR1 is MRHNA and CDR2 is SNTAGT in the germline V gene. DNA for the CDR3: TGTGCCAGCAGTGCGGACAGCAACACTGAAGCTTTCTTT. It codes for CASSADSNTEAFF.

The table lists this clone with a few counts. V gene TRBV3-1 (or the pseudogene TRBV3-2) combines with J gene TRBJ2-2; unclear D gene. V was trimmed by 5 bases and J by 6 bases, leaving 7 bases between them. Germline CDR1 and CDR2: LGHDT and YNNKEL (reference sequence). The length of the CDR3 is 12 residues. The CDR3 DNA sequence: TGTGCCAGCAGCAGGACGGCCGGGGAGCTGTTTTTT. Translation: CASSRTAGELFF.

The rearrangement links TRBV11-1 to TRBJ2-7, with unresolved D. Per germline, CDR1 SGHAT and CDR2 FQDESV (reference sequence). CDR3 length equals 12 residues. V lost 2 bases to trimming and J lost 7 bases, with 9 bases between them. For the CDR3, the DNA is TGTGCCAGCAGCTTACTGGATGGGGAGCAGTACTTC. It codes for CASSLLDGEQYF.

V usage is TRBV11-3 and J usage is TRBJ2-1; TRBD2 agrees at 12 bases. Germline V gene lookup returns CDR1 SGHNT and CDR2 YENEEA. V dropped 2 bases and J dropped 5; count of bases not matched to a gene: 4. CDR3 length: 16 amino acids. CDR3 coding DNA: TGTGCCAGCAGCTTACAAACTAGCGGGGGGCACAATGAGCAGTTCTTC. Protein: CASSLQTSGGHNEQFF.

The gene calls are TRBV11-1 and TRBJ2-1; 7 bases agree with TRBD1. Trimming cost V 1 base and J 4 bases; bases outside gene matches: 7. CDR3 length: 16 amino acids. Germline loops: CDR1 SGHAT, CDR2 FQDESV (reference sequence). Here the CDR3 DNA reads TGTGCCAGCAGCTTAGGAGACAGGGCTGGATACAATGAGCAGTTCTTC. Translation: CASSLGDRAGYNEQFF.

The chain is built from TRBV5-1 and TRBJ2-3; D not resolved. This CDR3 has 15 residues. The germline V and J ends were trimmed by 2 bases and 0 bases, with 10 bases remaining between them. CDR1 and CDR2 (germline): SGHRS, YFSETQ. CDR3: CASSLRTTSTDTQYF. The CDR3 DNA reads TGCGCCAGCAGCTTAAGGACCACTAGCACAGATACGCAGTATTTT.

V and J are TRBV19 and TRBJ2-2; 8 bases match TRBD2. With V trimmed by 2 bases and J by 5 bases, 10 bases remained unmatched. The V gene's germline CDR1 is LNHDA and CDR2 SQIVND (reference sequence). The CDR3 covers 17 residues. The CDR3 DNA follows: TGTGCCAGTAGTATAATTACGAGCGGGAGATGGACCGGGGAGCTGTTTTTT. Protein: CASSIITSGRWTGELFF.

V and J are TRBV4-2 and TRBJ1-2, with 7 bases lining up with TRBD1. V dropped 0 bases and J dropped 2; count of bases not matched to a gene: 9. CDR3 length equals 17 residues. Germline assignment: CDR1 LGHNA and CDR2 YNFKEQ. CDR3 bases: TGTGCCAGCAGCCAAGATATCGGGGGGACAGTGAACTATGGCTACACCTTC. Its translation is CASSQDIGGTVNYGYTF.